The 15 T cell receptor beta chains presented below share a single source sample, sequenced in a study of cytomegalovirus exposure and HLA in healthy donors. Clones were sequenced by immunoSEQ multiplex PCR, and TCRdb holds only the in-frame ones, with some missing. The data hold under 250,000 clones, with roughly 80% observed a single time. Sequences were obtained from PBMCs. The receptor set was obtained from a woman aged 18-35 years in good health and CMV-seronegative.

V and J are TRBV28 and TRBJ1-3, with 7 bases lining up with TRBD1. CDR1 is MDHEN, CDR2 SYDVKM, per germline. The V gene end was trimmed by 4 bases and the J gene end by 0 bases; junction bases not matched to a gene: 9. CDR3 length: 17 residues. CDR3 amino acids: CASSSPGQRFSGNTIYF. CDR3 coding DNA: TGTGCCAGCAGTTCACCGGGACAGCGATTCTCTGGAAACACCATATATTTT.

The sample holds a few counts of this clone. The chain combines TRBV19 with TRBJ1-2; D gene ambiguous. Germline loops: CDR1 LNHDA, CDR2 SQIVND (reference sequence). The CDR3 loop spans 12 amino acids. The V end lost 9 bases, the J end lost 3 bases, and 11 bases lay between the germline ends. Here the CDR3 DNA reads TGTGCCAGCAAAGACGGCTACTATGGCTACACCTTC. Translating gives CASKDGYYGYTF.

The rearrangement links TRBV5-1 to TRBJ1-5; D is possibly TRBD1 (6 bases). The germline CDR1 and CDR2 sequences are SGHRS and YFSETQ. This CDR3 is 15 amino acids long. Deletions cut 4 bases from V and 7 bases from J, with 18 bases between. The CDR3 DNA is TGCGCCAGCAGCCCAGGGGCCTCCGGCGGACAGCCCCAGCATTTT. Encoded protein: CASSPGASGGQPQHF.

The chain joins TRBV18 to TRBJ1-2, with 9 bases aligning to TRBD1. The junction had 4 bases not matched to a gene; V was cut back by 4 bases and J by 4 bases. The CDR3 totals 14 residues. From germline, CDR1 is KGHSH and CDR2 LQKENI. The CDR3 region is CASSQDRGAYGYTF. DNA of the CDR3: TGTGCCAGCTCACAGGACAGGGGTGCCTATGGCTACACCTTC.

The genes are TRBV7-3 and TRBJ2-1; TRBD1 matches 8 bases. CDR1 and CDR2 from the germline V gene are SGHTA and FQGTGA. J was trimmed by 0 bases and V by 5 bases; bases with no gene match: 3. CDR3 length equals 15 residues. In DNA form, the CDR3 reads TGTGCCAGCAGCCGACAGGGGAGCTCCTACAATGAGCAGTTCTTC. This codes for CASSRQGSSYNEQFF.

The V gene is TRBV5-1, the J gene TRBJ1-1; no clear D gene. The CDR3 is 15 amino acids. The germline gives CDR1 SGHRS, CDR2 YFSETQ. Trimming took off 1 base at V and 5 bases at J, with 15 bases between the two ends. The CDR3 DNA reads TGCGCCAGCAGCTTGCGGACGGGGTCCGGGACTGAAGCTTTCTTT. It is translated as CASSLRTGSGTEAFF.

This chain's CDR3 is CAWKNRELAQTQPQHF. The CDR3 DNA sequence: TGTGCCTGGAAGAACAGGGAATTGGCGCAGACTCAGCCCCAGCATTTT. The J gene is TRBJ1-5, the V gene TRBV30; D may be TRBD1 (6 bases). Deletions cut 4 bases from V and 6 bases from J, with 22 bases between. Germline V gene data show CDR1 as GTSNPN and CDR2 as SVGIG (reference sequence). The CDR3 is 16 amino acids.

The rearrangement links TRBV6-1 to TRBJ1-1, with TRBD1 matching 7 bases. The V and J ends lost 3 bases and 5 bases, in that order; junction bases with no gene match: 6. Germline CDR1 MNHNS, CDR2 SASEGT. The CDR3 has 14 residues. The CDR3 bases are TGTGCCAGCAGTGATCCGACAGGGAGGACTGAAGCTTTCTTT. Amino acids: CASSDPTGRTEAFF.

The V and J genes are TRBV5-1 and TRBJ2-7; 14 bases match TRBD2. The junction had 2 bases not matched to a gene; V was cut back by 3 bases and J by 0 bases. The CDR3 has 16 residues. Germline values: CDR1 SGHRS, CDR2 YFSETQ. The CDR3 protein is CASSWTSGRSSYEQYF. The DNA of the CDR3 is TGCGCCAGCAGCTGGACTAGCGGGAGGAGCTCCTACGAGCAGTACTTC.

The rearrangement uses TRBV11-2 and TRBJ1-1, with no clear D. Trimming pared 5 bases from V and 1 base from J, leaving 14 bases between. CDR1 and CDR2 (germline): SGHAT, FQNNGV. CDR3 length: 15 residues. The DNA for the CDR3 is TGTGCCAGCAGCAATAATGACTGGGGGAACACTGAAGCTTTCTTT. Translating gives CASSNNDWGNTEAFF.

The chain carries TRBV5-6 and TRBJ2-2, with D perhaps given as TRBD1 or TRBD2 (6 bases each). Germline V gene data show CDR1 as SGHDT and CDR2 as YYEEEE. The CDR3 length is 16 residues. Trimming left V 0 bases short and J 0 bases short, with 9 bases between. CDR3 nucleotide sequence: TGTGCCAGCAGCTTGGTAGGGGGGACGAACACCGGGGAGCTGTTTTTT. It translates to CASSLVGGTNTGELFF.

V gene TRBV27 combines with J gene TRBJ1-6; D is unclear. Germline V gives CDR1 MNHEY, CDR2 SMNVEV (reference sequence). The CDR3 is 13 residues long. V lost 2 bases and J 3 bases, leaving 2 bases between the germline ends. DNA of the CDR3: TGTGCCAGCAGTTTAGGCTATAATTCACCCCTCCACTTT. This sequence encodes CASSLGYNSPLHF.

This clone was counted at least ten times. J is TRBJ2-1 and V is TRBV18; no definite D call. Trimming removed 1 base from V and 7 bases from J, with 11 bases in between. CDR1 and CDR2 from the germline V gene are KGHSH and LQKENI. The CDR3 spans 14 residues. The CDR3 region has the DNA TGTGCCAGCTCACCACAGTCGCTACGAAATGAGCAGTTCTTC. Encoded protein: CASSPQSLRNEQFF.

The chain is built from TRBV5-1 and TRBJ2-5; D is unresolved. Germline V CDR1 and CDR2: SGHRS, YFSETQ. Trimming pared 1 base from V and 10 bases from J, leaving 11 bases between. The CDR3 runs to 12 residues. CDR3 amino acids: CASSLSVGIQYF. The CDR3 DNA is TGCGCCAGCAGCTTGAGCGTAGGAATCCAGTACTTC.

The V and J genes are TRBV7-8 and TRBJ2-1; D unclear. Germline CDR1 reads SGHVS; CDR2 reads FQNEAQ. Trimming took off 1 base at V and 0 bases at J, with 13 bases between the two ends. The CDR3 consists of 17 residues. CDR3 DNA sequence: TGTGCCAGCAGCTTAGAGCACAAGCGTAGCTCCTACAATGAGCAGTTCTTC. Translated: CASSLEHKRSSYNEQFF.